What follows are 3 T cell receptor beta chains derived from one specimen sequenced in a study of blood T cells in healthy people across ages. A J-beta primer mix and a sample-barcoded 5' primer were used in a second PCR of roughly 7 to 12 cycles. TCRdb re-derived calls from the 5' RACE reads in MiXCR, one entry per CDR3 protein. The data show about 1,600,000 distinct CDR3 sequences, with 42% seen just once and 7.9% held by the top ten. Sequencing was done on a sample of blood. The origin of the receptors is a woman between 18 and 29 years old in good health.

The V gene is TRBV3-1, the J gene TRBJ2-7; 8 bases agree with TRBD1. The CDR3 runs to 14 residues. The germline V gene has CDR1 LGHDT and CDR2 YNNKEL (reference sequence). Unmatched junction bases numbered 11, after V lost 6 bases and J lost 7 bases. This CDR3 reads CASRREGTGGEQYF. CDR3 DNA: TGTGCCAGCAGGCGCGAAGGGACAGGCGGTGAGCAGTACTTC.

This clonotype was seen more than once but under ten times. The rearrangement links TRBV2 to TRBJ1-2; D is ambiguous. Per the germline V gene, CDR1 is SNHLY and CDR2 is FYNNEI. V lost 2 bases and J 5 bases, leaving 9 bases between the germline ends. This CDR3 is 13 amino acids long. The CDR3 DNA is TGTGCCAGCAGTGAAAGTCAGTTTTATGGCTACACCTTC. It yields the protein CASSESQFYGYTF.

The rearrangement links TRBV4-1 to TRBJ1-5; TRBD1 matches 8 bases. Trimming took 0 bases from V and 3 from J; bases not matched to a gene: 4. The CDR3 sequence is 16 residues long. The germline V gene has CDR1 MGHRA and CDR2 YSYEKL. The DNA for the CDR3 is TGCGCCAGCAGCCAAGATACAGGGGGTAACAATCAGCCCCAGCATTTT. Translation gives CASSQDTGGNNQPQHF.